This TCR beta chain was captured by sequencing in a study of T-cell reconstitution after alpha-beta-depleted transplantation in children (dated by TCRdb to 2016 to 2018). Notes on the research overall: Using TCR repertoire profiling, the study quantitatively followed how T-cell immune reconstitution unfolded in children after TCRalphabeta/CD19-depleted allogeneic hematopoietic cell transplantation. The full study reports these points: Hyperexpanded clone frequencies declined over subsequent months; after one year, T-cell counts and TCRbeta diversity were mostly attributed to newly produced T cells. In some patients, the high TCRbeta diversity seen at day 60 was put down to recipient T cells and intrathymic progenitors that had survived conditioning. The apparently early recovery of alphabetaT-cell counts about two months after transplant reportedly depended on only several hundred rapidly expanded clones that came from non-depleted graft cells.

As to this clonotype: Its antigen is still unknown. Per-base qualities were not stored, and no clone one base away is much larger.

According to the study, the label for this sample's treatment or condition signals: allogeneic hematopoietic cell transplantation with graft depleted of TCRalphabeta T cells and CD19 B cells. The children who served as transplant recipients had been given grafts of TCRalphabeta/CD19-depleted allogeneic hematopoietic cells. Receptors were amplified or captured by PCR. Sequenced on an Illumina HiSeq 2500. TCR library preparation used molecular barcoding, with unique molecular identifiers applied to normalize quantification of the TCRbeta repertoire. TCRdb trimmed public reads at Q25 via fastp, called clones via MiXCR and kept in-frame beta chains. Rows with a matching CDR3 protein are joined into one entry that keeps the most common DNA and genes. Counted in this sample were more than 400,000 distinct CDR3 sequences; 43% of them appeared once. The ten most abundant clones make up under 30% of the sample.

The cysteine opens and the phenylalanine closes a CDR3 of 13 amino acids. Of all the DNA, just the CDR3 is kept, 39 bases in frame from base 1. The germline V gene (reference sequence) yields WNHNN for CDR1 and SYGVQD for CDR2. Cut back by 6 bases and 6 bases, the V and J ends lie 12 bases apart. The TCR comes from a girl aged 2 to 10 with aplastic anemia, due to receive a stem cell transplant. The chain joins TRBV10-1 to TRBJ2-1, with the identity of the D gene unclear. Source: PBMCs, taken before TCRalphabeta/CD19-depleted stem cell transplant. CDR3 loop: CASSQPWGNEQFF. Here is the DNA: TGCGCCAGCAGCCAGCCTTGGGGCAATGAGCAGTTCTTC.